These 7 T cell receptor beta chains were sequenced from one sample in a study of T-cell reconstitution after alpha-beta-depleted transplantation in children. No cognate antigen is known for these TCRs. Notes on the study in general: After one year, T-cell counts and TCRbeta diversity mostly came from new T cells.

Unique molecular identifiers were built into the TCRbeta library. TCRdb independently ran MiXCR on the PCR reads; one entry per CDR3 protein. The sample records about 300,000 distinct CDR3 sequences, 6.5% to 9% being singletons. The sample here was peripheral blood, taken 360 days after TCRalphabeta/CD19-depleted stem cell transplant. Receptors originate from a female patient aged 2-10 years who had a stem cell transplant for Fanconi anemia, so the T cells may come from the graft donor.

This clonotype was observed a few times. The V call is TRBV3-1, the J call TRBJ1-3; no reliable D call. Trimming removed 3 bases from V and 5 bases from J, with 14 bases in between. Per germline, CDR1 LGHDT and CDR2 YNNKEL (reference sequence). The CDR3 runs to 15 residues. The DNA for the CDR3 is TGTGCCAGCAGCCACTTGCCCGGAGGCAGAAACACCATATATTTT. Translating gives CASSHLPGGRNTIYF.

The chain has TRBV11-2 and TRBJ2-1; D possibly corresponds to TRBD2 (6 bases). The CDR3 is 16 amino acids. From germline, CDR1 is SGHAT and CDR2 FQNNGV. The ends were cut back, 0 bases at V and 6 bases at J, with 15 bases in the middle. CDR3 protein: CASSLDRGGGANEQFF. CDR3 nucleotide sequence: TGTGCCAGCAGCTTAGATCGGGGAGGTGGCGCCAATGAGCAGTTCTTC.

This clonotype was observed many times. The V and J genes are TRBV28 and TRBJ2-3; D is unresolved. CDR1 and CDR2 from the germline V gene are MDHEN and SYDVKM. The CDR3 is made up of 12 amino acids. V was cut by 7 bases and J by 6 bases, with 11 bases left in between. The CDR3 spells CASTKTPDTQYF. The DNA of the CDR3 is TGTGCCAGCACAAAGACCCCGGATACGCAGTATTTT.

This clonotype came up many times. V is TRBV20-1 and J is TRBJ2-3; D remains ambiguous. The CDR3 contains 14 residues. The germline gives CDR1 DFQATT, CDR2 SNEGSKA (reference sequence). V lost 6 bases, J lost 4 bases, and 17 bases lay in between. This chain's CDR3 is CSAPRKGPADTQYF. The CDR3, as DNA: TGCAGTGCCCCAAGGAAGGGCCCCGCAGATACGCAGTATTTT.

This clonotype appeared many times. Here the CDR3 reads CASSLAIPERGEDEQFF. DNA for the CDR3: TGTGCCAGCAGCTTAGCTATTCCTGAGCGGGGGGAGGATGAGCAGTTCTTC. The V and J genes are TRBV7-2 and TRBJ2-1; 9 bases are a match to TRBD2. The V gene's germline CDR1 is SGHTA and CDR2 FQGNSA. The CDR3 has 17 residues. Trimming removed 0 bases from V and 8 bases from J; junction bases left unmatched: 11.

This clonotype was recorded at least ten times. The rearrangement uses TRBV7-8 and TRBJ2-7; no firm D call. This CDR3 region has 14 residues. Germline V CDR1 and CDR2: SGHVS, FQNEAQ. Trimming pared 8 bases from V and 2 bases from J, leaving 16 bases between. CDR3 residues: CASAIDGSTYEQYV. The CDR3 DNA sequence: TGTGCCAGCGCCATTGATGGGTCAACCTACGAGCAGTACGTC.

This chain joins TRBV6-7 and TRBJ1-6, with D perhaps matching TRBD1 (6 bases). TRBV6-7 is filed as an ORF, its function uncertain. The CDR3 is made up of 17 amino acids. With 6 bases removed from V and 0 bases from J, the gap between germline ends came to 15 bases. As DNA, the CDR3 is TGTGCCAGCAGGGTGGACAGTCCGAGCTCCTATAATTCACCCCTCCACTTT. This gives the protein CASRVDSPSSYNSPLHF.